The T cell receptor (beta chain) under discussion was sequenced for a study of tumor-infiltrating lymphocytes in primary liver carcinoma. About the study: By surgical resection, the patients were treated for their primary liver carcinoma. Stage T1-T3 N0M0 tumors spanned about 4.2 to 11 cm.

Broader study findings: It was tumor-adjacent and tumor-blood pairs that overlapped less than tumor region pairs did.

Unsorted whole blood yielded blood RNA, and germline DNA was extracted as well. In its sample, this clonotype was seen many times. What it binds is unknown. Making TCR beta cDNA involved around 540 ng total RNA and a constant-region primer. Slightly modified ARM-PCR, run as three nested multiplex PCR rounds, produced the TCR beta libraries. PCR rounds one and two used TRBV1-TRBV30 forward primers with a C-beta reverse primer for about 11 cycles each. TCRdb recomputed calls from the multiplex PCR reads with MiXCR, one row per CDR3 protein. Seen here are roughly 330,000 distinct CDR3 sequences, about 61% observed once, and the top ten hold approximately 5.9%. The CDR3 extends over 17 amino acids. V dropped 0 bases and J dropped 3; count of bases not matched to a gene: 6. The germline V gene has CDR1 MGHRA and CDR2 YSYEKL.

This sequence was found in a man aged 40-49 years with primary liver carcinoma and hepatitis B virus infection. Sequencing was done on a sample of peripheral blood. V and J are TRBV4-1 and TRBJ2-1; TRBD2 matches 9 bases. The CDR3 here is CASSQDTLAGLYNEQFF. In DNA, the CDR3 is TGCGCCAGCAGCCAAGATACCCTAGCGGGACTCTACAATGAGCAGTTCTTC.